This is a list of T cell receptor beta chains from one sample in a study of T cell repertoires in cytomegalovirus infection. Antigens of these TCRs are unknown. TCRdb used MiXCR to reprocess the reads, holding one entry per CDR3 protein. Seen here are approximately 280,000 distinct CDR3 sequences, roughly a fifth observed once, and the top ten hold roughly 19%. The sequences come from cultured PBMCs, collected from culture after CMV antigen stimulation. The receptors were sampled from a human donor in good health (CMV status not recorded). Some clones in this sample may be carry-over from other donors' samples. The CDR3 runs from the conserved cysteine through the conserved F or W. Some rows mark clone size as missing; the rest say once, few, many or name a class of expanded clone.

TRBV7-9,TRBJ2-3,NA,CASSLIVDTQYF
TRBV11-3,TRBJ2-1,NA,CASSLDSRGQSHYNEQFF
TRBV12-3/TRBV12-4,TRBJ1-1,few,CASSFRGFTEAFF
TRBV6-8,TRBJ1-2,NA,CASSSPGQGYYGYTF
TRBV19,TRBJ1-6,few,CASRDQGRSNSPLHF
TRBV28,TRBJ1-1,few,CASSLLWSDQNTEAFF
TRBV11-1,TRBJ2-2,many,CASSFMSGVGELFF
TRBV6-5,TRBJ1-2,NA,CASRLDRARGYTF
TRBV28,TRBJ2-5,NA,CASSLPTGDQETQYF
TRBV28,TRBJ2-7,few,CASSSTGTGNPYEQYF
TRBV18,TRBJ1-2,many,CASSQVQEYGYTF
TRBV4-1,TRBJ2-1,few,CASSHERDEQFF
TRBV6-5,TRBJ1-1,many,CASSYSGRPNTEAFF
TRBV6-2/TRBV6-3,TRBJ2-3,NA,CASSFSPGLAGADTDTQYF
TRBV11-2,TRBJ1-2,NA,CASNAGSGYTF
TRBV7-2,TRBJ2-2,many,CASSLVGGSNTGELFF
TRBV7-9,TRBJ1-2,NA,CASSLDIVTIGGYTF
TRBV6-1,TRBJ1-1,NA,CASSDKTEAFF
TRBV6-6,TRBJ1-6,NA,CASTDPGTGPVPLHF
TRBV7-9,TRBJ2-3,NA,CASSFSLPQKGTGPSTDTQYF
TRBV6-1,TRBJ1-2,NA,CASKTREDDGYTF
TRBV24-1,TRBJ1-1,NA,CATSEGHFGQPDTEAFF
TRBV19,TRBJ2-1,few,CASSIVPSSYNEQFF
TRBV4-2,TRBJ2-6,few,CASSQEPGATGANVLTF
TRBV7-2,TRBJ2-2,NA,CASSLSRQSNTGELFF
TRBV15,TRBJ1-1,NA,CATSRDRNTEAFF
TRBV12-3/TRBV12-4,TRBJ1-1,NA,CASTDRNTEAFF
TRBV4-1,TRBJ1-2,NA,CASSQQIQQGRGGYTF
TRBV7-2,TRBJ2-3,many,CASSWGAGGRGTDTQYF
TRBV7-3,TRBJ2-3,NA,CASSLSRVSTDTQYF
TRBV7-2,TRBJ1-5,many,CASSLVSGSLSNQPQHF
TRBV27,TRBJ1-3,few,CASSSPHRENTIYF
TRBV10-3,TRBJ2-5,few,CAISELANQETQYF
TRBV15,TRBJ2-2,NA,CATSRRGAGELFF
TRBV4-3,TRBJ2-1,few,CASSQVAYGNEQFF
TRBV20-1,TRBJ2-5,NA,CSASGTRIQETQYF
TRBV7-2,TRBJ2-3,many,CASSLNRGDTQYF
TRBV20-1,TRBJ1-1,NA,CSALLGGTEAFF
TRBV6-2/TRBV6-3,TRBJ1-3,NA,CASSYGRISGNTIYF
TRBV6-5,TRBJ1-1,NA,CASSHDLQGSRGTEAFF
TRBV28,TRBJ1-5,few,CASSPRFSNQPQHF
TRBV7-8,TRBJ2-5,few,CASSLVSAEETQYF
TRBV7-2,TRBJ2-3,NA,CASSLGREVGSRTDTQYF
TRBV12-5,TRBJ2-1,NA,CASGLTTGTSGIYNEQFF
TRBV4-3,TRBJ2-1,many,CASSLGLAGAYEQFF
TRBV27,TRBJ2-2,many,CASSTRTGKNTGELFF
TRBV9,TRBJ2-1,NA,CASSVSTGYEQFF
TRBV18,TRBJ1-2,NA,CASSPQGSHGYTF
TRBV25-1,TRBJ1-5,few,CASSTSNQPQHF
TRBV12-3/TRBV12-4,TRBJ2-2,many,CASSLQAGGPTGELFF
TRBV7-6,TRBJ2-7,many,CASSPRTSGSYEQYF
TRBV7-6,TRBJ2-5,many,CASRWGQGWQTQYF